This T cell receptor beta chain was observed in a study of T cells in Graves' hyperthyroidism and ophthalmopathy. This clonotype was seen many times. The CDR3 length is 14 residues. From germline, CDR1 is MDHEN and CDR2 SYDVKM. V was cut by 4 bases and J by 2 bases, with 11 bases left in between. Amplification of TCR beta CDR3 regions used RNA as the template. HTBI primers were the set used in a first-round RT-PCR of the TCR CDR3. TCRdb used MiXCR to reprocess the multiplex PCR reads, holding one entry per CDR3 protein. The data hold under 550,000 distinct CDR3 sequences, with 20% observed a single time.

This TCR was recovered from a man between 40 and 49 years old with Graves' ophthalmopathy. V and J are TRBV28 and TRBJ1-2; D perhaps matches TRBD1 (5 bases). The sample was blood. CDR3 residues: CASSSEGLNYGYTF. DNA for the CDR3: TGTGCCAGCAGTTCGGAGGGGCTGAACTATGGCTACACCTTC.